This T cell receptor (beta chain) was documented in a study of blood T cell repertoires in COVID-19. On the study more broadly: Samples representing acute and convalescent COVID-19 were sourced from the United States, Italy and Spain. The cDNA or gDNA used as material had been derived from T cells, B-cell-depleted T cells, or PBMCs.

This clone was counted once. Per the germline V gene, CDR1 is SQVTM and CDR2 is ANQGSEA. The CDR3 extends over 14 amino acids. The trim removed 8 bases at V and 3 bases at J, leaving 11 bases unmatched. The authors' processing: Nucleated cell counts were estimated from reference gene primer amplification. Profiled with immunoSEQ multiplex PCR; TCRdb holds only in-frame clones, not every one. V and J calls plus clone size are reproduced from that table; the DNA served to infer D and trimming. The sample holds 330,000 or so clones, roughly nine tenths seen once. Seattle's enrolled individuals joined amid active infection and were then monitored longitudinally.

This clonotype was obtained from a woman aged 55-70 years with COVID-19, enrolled during active disease. Sequencing input: peripheral blood. The chain couples TRBV29-1 to TRBJ2-3, with 7 bases identical to TRBD2. The CDR3 loop reads CSFPGLGATDTQYF. The DNA of the CDR3 is TGCAGCTTTCCCGGACTAGGGGCGACAGATACGCAGTATTTT.